Following are 8 T cell receptor beta chains from one sample sequenced in a study of cytomegalovirus exposure and HLA in healthy donors (dated by TCRdb to 2015 to 2018). Libraries came from the immunoSEQ multiplex PCR assay. For the multiplex PCR, a mixture combining 60 forward primers for TCR Vbeta segments and 13 reverse primers for TCR Jbeta segments was used. In TCRdb, the immuneACCESS table is reduced to in-frame sequences with V and J assigned. These tables do not hold every clone; where another copy was compared, an unresolved V gene accounts for under half, and the others remain unexplained. Recorded for this sample are some 160,000 clones; 77% of them occurred a single time. The ten largest clones capture 1.5% to 2% of the sample. The sequenced sample consisted of PBMCs. The receptor set was obtained from a woman in her twenties or thirties in good health and CMV-seronegative.

The chain has TRBV19 and TRBJ2-2, with a possible D match to TRBD2 (7 bases). Germline V lookup: CDR1 LNHDA, CDR2 SQIVND (reference sequence). This CDR3 contains 14 residues. The ends were cut back, 7 bases at V and 1 base at J, with 10 bases in the middle. CDR3 sequence (DNA): TGTGCCAGTATGCGGGGGCTGAACACCGGGGAGCTGTTTTTT. Translated: CASMRGLNTGELFF.

The gene calls are TRBV7-2 and TRBJ2-1; TRBD2 matches 10 bases. The length of the CDR3 is 17 residues. V lost 5 bases and J lost 3; bases outside the gene matches: 10. Germline V gives CDR1 SGHTA, CDR2 FQGNSA. CDR3 sequence (DNA): TGTGCCAGCAGCCCACCTAGACTAGCGGGCGGCTACAATGAGCAGTTCTTC. Translation: CASSPPRLAGGYNEQFF.

About this clone: Relative to the germline gene, one junction end is altered; a read error may explain this. This chain connects TRBV7-9 to TRBJ1-1, with D hard to call. Germline V gene data show CDR1 as SEHNR and CDR2 as FQNEAQ (reference sequence). The CDR3 extends over 17 amino acids. The CDR3 is CSSSLALGLGIYTEAFF. CDR3 coding DNA: TGTTCCAGCAGCTTAGCCCTCGGACTGGGGATTTACACTGAAGCTTTCTTT.

This chain links TRBV6-5 with TRBJ2-7; 10 bases match TRBD2. The CDR3 sequence is 15 residues long. Germline trimming cut 7 bases from V and 0 bases from J; bases unmatched to any gene: 6. CDR1 and CDR2 (germline): MNHEY, SVGAGI. CDR3 region: CASTLAGGSSYEQYF. For the CDR3, the DNA is TGTGCCAGCACCTTAGCGGGAGGAAGCTCCTACGAGCAGTACTTC.

The chain links TRBV30 to TRBJ2-2, with TRBD1 matching 7 bases. Looked up from germline, CDR1 is GTSNPN and CDR2 is SVGIG (reference sequence). The CDR3 length is 17 residues. V was clipped by 0 bases and J by 4 bases; unmatched bases: 11. The CDR3 reads CAWSVRRRGGITGELFF. DNA of the CDR3: TGTGCCTGGAGTGTACGTAGGCGAGGGGGCATCACCGGGGAGCTGTTTTTT.

CDR3 protein: CASEDRGQIQSNYGYTF. The CDR3 DNA reads as TGTGCCAGCGAGGACAGGGGCCAGATCCAAAGCAACTATGGCTACACCTTC. J is TRBJ1-2 and V is TRBV2; 9 bases agree with TRBD1. This CDR3 region has 17 residues. J was trimmed by 2 bases and V by 8 bases; bases with no gene match: 15. Germline loops: CDR1 SNHLY, CDR2 FYNNEI.

The rearrangement uses TRBV4-2 and TRBJ2-1; TRBD1 aligns across 8 bases. The CDR3 is 14 amino acids. The V gene end was trimmed by 5 bases and the J gene end by 6 bases; junction bases not matched to a gene: 6. Germline-derived CDR1 and CDR2 are LGHNA and YNFKEQ. In DNA, the CDR3 is TGTGCCAGCAGCACACAGGGGGGATTCAATGAGCAGTTCTTC. Translation: CASSTQGGFNEQFF.

This clone has only a few counts. The chain is built from TRBV30 and TRBJ2-7; 10 positions match TRBD1. Losses at the gene ends were 2 bases for V and 2 bases for J; bases not matched to a gene: 6. Germline values: CDR1 GTSNPN, CDR2 SVGIG (reference sequence). The length of the CDR3 is 15 residues. In DNA, the CDR3 is TGTGCCTGGAGTATCCCCGGGACAGGGGCCTACGAGCAGTACTTC. Encoded protein: CAWSIPGTGAYEQYF.